The rows below give T cell receptor beta chains drawn from one sample of a study of PD-L1 blockade in urothelial cancer. TCRdb's table, derived via immunoSEQ multiplex PCR, lists solely in-frame clones and lacks some. Here the sample spans around 130,000 clones, 70% to 85% being singletons. Specimen: PBMCs, collected around atezolizumab (anti-PD-L1) treatment. These receptor sequences come from a man in his forties or fifties with urothelial cancer. CDR3s include the opening cysteine and the closing phenylalanine or tryptophan. The order of the fields is J gene, D gene, V gene, clone size, CDR3 DNA, CDR3 protein. A D gene is named only where the DNA matches it firmly. Size is stated for part of the rows, as once, few or many counts, or as a class when the clone is expanded.

J gene: TRBJ1-1; D gene: TRBD1; V gene: TRBV28; clone size: -; CDR3 DNA: TGTGCCAGCAGTCCATCGGACAGGATGAACACTGAAGCTTTCTTT; CDR3 protein: CASSPSDRMNTEAFF
J gene: TRBJ2-7; D gene: TRBD2; V gene: TRBV7-9; clone size: -; CDR3 DNA: TGTGCCAGCAGCACCGCCGCGGGGGGTGGGCAGTACTTC; CDR3 protein: CASSTAAGGGQYF
J gene: TRBJ1-6; D gene: -; V gene: TRBV7-9; clone size: -; CDR3 DNA: TGTGCCAGCAGCAGGGGCGAAACAGGTTCACCCCTCCACTTT; CDR3 protein: CASSRGETGSPLHF
J gene: TRBJ1-6; D gene: -; V gene: TRBV7-2; clone size: -; CDR3 DNA: TGTGCCAGCAGTACGGACAGCCATTCACCCCTCCACTTT; CDR3 protein: CASSTDSHSPLHF
J gene: TRBJ2-4; D gene: -; V gene: TRBV30; clone size: -; CDR3 DNA: TGTGCCTGGAGTCCCTACGGTGACATTCAGTACTTC; CDR3 protein: CAWSPYGDIQYF
J gene: TRBJ2-5; D gene: -; V gene: TRBV5-6; clone size: -; CDR3 DNA: TGTGCCAGCAGCCAGTTCGCCCGTGGGCAGGAGACCCAGTACTTC; CDR3 protein: CASSQFARGQETQYF
J gene: TRBJ2-3; D gene: -; V gene: TRBV7-8; clone size: -; CDR3 DNA: TGTGCCAGCAGCTTAGCTGATCAGAGGTTTACAGATACGCAGTATTTT; CDR3 protein: CASSLADQRFTDTQYF
J gene: TRBJ1-1; D gene: TRBD1; V gene: TRBV5-1; clone size: -; CDR3 DNA: TGCGCCAGCAGATCCGGACAGGGAGGTGCCACTGAAGCTTTCTTT; CDR3 protein: CASRSGQGGATEAFF
J gene: TRBJ2-1; D gene: -; V gene: TRBV29-1; clone size: -; CDR3 DNA: TGCAGCGCCCAAACAGGGTATCAGTACAATGAGCAGTTCTTC; CDR3 protein: CSAQTGYQYNEQFF
J gene: TRBJ2-5; D gene: -; V gene: TRBV7-9; clone size: -; CDR3 DNA: TGTGCCAGCAGCTCTCGAGGGTCGGAGACCCAGTACTTC; CDR3 protein: CASSSRGSETQYF
J gene: TRBJ2-7; D gene: -; V gene: TRBV28; clone size: -; CDR3 DNA: TGTGCCAGCAGTTTACGCAGGGCTTACGAGCAGTACTTC; CDR3 protein: CASSLRRAYEQYF
J gene: TRBJ1-1; D gene: TRBD1; V gene: TRBV2; clone size: -; CDR3 DNA: TGTGCCAGCATCCTAGCAGGGACAGCAGAAGCTTTCTTT; CDR3 protein: CASILAGTAEAFF
J gene: TRBJ1-4; D gene: -; V gene: TRBV19; clone size: -; CDR3 DNA: TGTGCCAGTAGTATGCGGACTCCTGGAGGGTCAACTAATGAAAAACTGTTTTTT; CDR3 protein: CASSMRTPGGSTNEKLFF
J gene: TRBJ2-7; D gene: TRBD2; V gene: TRBV28; clone size: -; CDR3 DNA: TGTGCCAGCCACCCATTAGCGGGAGGTTACGAGCAGTACTTC; CDR3 protein: CASHPLAGGYEQYF
J gene: TRBJ1-2; D gene: TRBD1; V gene: TRBV9; clone size: -; CDR3 DNA: TGTGCCAGCAGCGTACAGCCGTCTGCAGGGGGAGGAACGTATGGCTACACCTTC; CDR3 protein: CASSVQPSAGGGTYGYTF
J gene: TRBJ2-4; D gene: TRBD2; V gene: TRBV2; clone size: -; CDR3 DNA: TGTGCCAGCAGGCAAGGACTAGCGGGAGGGCCCATAGCCAAAAACATTCAGTACTTC; CDR3 protein: CASRQGLAGGPIAKNIQYF
J gene: TRBJ1-1; D gene: -; V gene: TRBV28; clone size: -; CDR3 DNA: TGTGCCAGCAGCCCTCCGGGGGTACAAGCTTTCTTT; CDR3 protein: CASSPPGVQAFF
J gene: TRBJ2-5; D gene: TRBD2; V gene: TRBV9; clone size: once; CDR3 DNA: TGTGCCAGCAGCGGAATGGGACTAGCGGGCCGTGAGACCCAGTACTTC; CDR3 protein: CASSGMGLAGRETQYF
J gene: TRBJ2-7; D gene: TRBD2; V gene: TRBV14; clone size: -; CDR3 DNA: TGTGCCAGCAGGCAAGCTGGGGGGGGGTACGAGCAGTACTTC; CDR3 protein: CASRQAGGGYEQYF
J gene: TRBJ2-3; D gene: -; V gene: TRBV30; clone size: -; CDR3 DNA: TGTGCCTGGGACCCCGGCACAGGCACAGATACGCAGTATTTT; CDR3 protein: CAWDPGTGTDTQYF
J gene: TRBJ1-1; D gene: -; V gene: TRBV18; clone size: few; CDR3 DNA: TGTGCCAGCCGTCGGCAGGAGGACACTGAAGCTTTCTTT; CDR3 protein: CASRRQEDTEAFF
J gene: TRBJ2-7; D gene: TRBD1; V gene: TRBV4-1; clone size: -; CDR3 DNA: TGCGCCAGCAGCCAAGTAATTGGACAGGGGTCCCACGAGCAGTACTTC; CDR3 protein: CASSQVIGQGSHEQYF
J gene: TRBJ1-2; D gene: TRBD1; V gene: TRBV18; clone size: -; CDR3 DNA: TGTGCCAGCTCACCACCAGGGGACAGGACAACTAACTATGGCTACACCTTC; CDR3 protein: CASSPPGDRTTNYGYTF
J gene: TRBJ2-1; D gene: -; V gene: TRBV21-1; clone size: -; CDR3 DNA: TGTGCCAGCAGCAAAGTGGCTATAGGGCTAGCGGGAGGGAATGAGCAGTTCTTC; CDR3 protein: CASSKVAIGLAGGNEQFF
J gene: TRBJ2-7; D gene: -; V gene: TRBV28; clone size: -; CDR3 DNA: TGTGCCAGCAGCCAACAGGTGCCCTACGAGCAGTACTTC; CDR3 protein: CASSQQVPYEQYF
J gene: TRBJ1-5; D gene: -; V gene: TRBV18; clone size: many; CDR3 DNA: TGTGCCAGCTCACCGAAACAGGGCCAGCCCCAGCATTTT; CDR3 protein: CASSPKQGQPQHF
J gene: TRBJ2-1; D gene: TRBD2; V gene: TRBV11-1; clone size: -; CDR3 DNA: TGTGCCAGCAGCTTAGGAGGGACTAGCCCCTACAATGAGCAGTTCTTC; CDR3 protein: CASSLGGTSPYNEQFF
J gene: TRBJ2-7; D gene: TRBD2; V gene: TRBV7-8; clone size: many; CDR3 DNA: TGTGCCAGCAGCTTACGGTCTAGCGGGACAGCGATCTACGAGCAGTACTTC; CDR3 protein: CASSLRSSGTAIYEQYF
J gene: TRBJ2-3; D gene: -; V gene: TRBV7-2; clone size: once; CDR3 DNA: TGTGCCAGCAGCTCCTGGGAGGTAGCAGATACGCAGTATTTT; CDR3 protein: CASSSWEVADTQYF
J gene: TRBJ1-5; D gene: -; V gene: TRBV6-5; clone size: -; CDR3 DNA: TGTGCCAGCAGTTCGTCGGGGAATCAGCCCCAGCATTTT; CDR3 protein: CASSSSGNQPQHF
J gene: TRBJ2-3; D gene: TRBD2; V gene: TRBV6-6; clone size: -; CDR3 DNA: TGTGCCAGCAGTAAAGGGACTAGCGGAACAGATACGCAGTATTTT; CDR3 protein: CASSKGTSGTDTQYF
J gene: TRBJ1-5; D gene: -; V gene: TRBV2; clone size: -; CDR3 DNA: TGTGCCAGCAATGGACAGCAGTATCAGCCCCAGCATTTT; CDR3 protein: CASNGQQYQPQHF
J gene: TRBJ2-7; D gene: TRBD1; V gene: TRBV28; clone size: -; CDR3 DNA: TGTGCCAGCAGTCCCCTGGGCAGGGGGCTAGGCGAGCAGTACTTC; CDR3 protein: CASSPLGRGLGEQYF
J gene: TRBJ2-7; D gene: -; V gene: TRBV6-5; clone size: -; CDR3 DNA: TGTGCCAGCAGCCCTGGACAGAACTACGAGCAGTACTTC; CDR3 protein: CASSPGQNYEQYF
J gene: TRBJ2-4; D gene: TRBD2; V gene: TRBV7-9; clone size: -; CDR3 DNA: TGTGCCAGCAGCGTCCTACTAGCGGGAGGGGAAAACATTCAGTACTTC; CDR3 protein: CASSVLLAGGENIQYF